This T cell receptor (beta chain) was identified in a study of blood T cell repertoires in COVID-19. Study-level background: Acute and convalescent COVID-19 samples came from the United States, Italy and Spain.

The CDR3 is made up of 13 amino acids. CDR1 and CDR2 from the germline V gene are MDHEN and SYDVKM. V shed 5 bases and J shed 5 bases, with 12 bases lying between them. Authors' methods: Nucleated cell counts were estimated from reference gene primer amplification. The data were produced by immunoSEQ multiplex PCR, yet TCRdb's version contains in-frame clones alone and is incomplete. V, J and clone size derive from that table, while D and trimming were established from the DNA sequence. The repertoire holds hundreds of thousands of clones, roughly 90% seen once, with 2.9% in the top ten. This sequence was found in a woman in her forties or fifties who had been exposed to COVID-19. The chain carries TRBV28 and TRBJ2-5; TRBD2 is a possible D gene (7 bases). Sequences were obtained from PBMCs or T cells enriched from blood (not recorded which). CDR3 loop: CASSGGGGETQYF. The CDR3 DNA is TGTGCCAGCAGTGGGGGGGGCGGCGAGACCCAGTACTTC.